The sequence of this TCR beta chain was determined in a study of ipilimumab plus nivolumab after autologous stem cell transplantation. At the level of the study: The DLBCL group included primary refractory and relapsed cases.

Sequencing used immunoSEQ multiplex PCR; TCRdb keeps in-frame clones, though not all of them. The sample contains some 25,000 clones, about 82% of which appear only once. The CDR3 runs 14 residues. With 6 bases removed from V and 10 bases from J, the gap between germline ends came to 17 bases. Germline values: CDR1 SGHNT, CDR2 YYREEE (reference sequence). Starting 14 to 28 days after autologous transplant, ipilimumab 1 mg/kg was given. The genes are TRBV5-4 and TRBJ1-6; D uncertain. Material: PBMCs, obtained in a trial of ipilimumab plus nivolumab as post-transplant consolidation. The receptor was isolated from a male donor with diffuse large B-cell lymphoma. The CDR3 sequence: CASNLMVGGSPLHF. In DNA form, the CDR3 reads TGTGCCAGCAACCTGATGGTGGGCGGCTCACCCCTCCACTTT.